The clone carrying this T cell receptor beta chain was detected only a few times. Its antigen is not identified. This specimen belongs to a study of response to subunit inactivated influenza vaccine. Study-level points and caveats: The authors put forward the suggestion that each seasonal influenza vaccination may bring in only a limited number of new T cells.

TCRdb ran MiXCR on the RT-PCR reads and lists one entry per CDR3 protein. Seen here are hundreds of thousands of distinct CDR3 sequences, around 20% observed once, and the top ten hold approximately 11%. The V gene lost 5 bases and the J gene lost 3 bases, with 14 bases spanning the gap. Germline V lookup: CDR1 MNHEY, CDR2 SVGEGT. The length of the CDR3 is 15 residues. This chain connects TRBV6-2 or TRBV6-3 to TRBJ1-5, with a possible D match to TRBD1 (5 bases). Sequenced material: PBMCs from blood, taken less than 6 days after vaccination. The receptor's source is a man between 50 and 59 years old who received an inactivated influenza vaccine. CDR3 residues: CASSKGRGHNQPQHF. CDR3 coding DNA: TGTGCCAGCAGTAAGGGACGAGGCCACAATCAGCCCCAGCATTTT.